This T cell receptor beta chain was obtained from a study of blood T cell repertoires in COVID-19. As for the study in general: Specimens from acute and convalescent COVID-19 originated in the United States, Italy and Spain. Sources were T cells, B-cell-depleted T cells, or PBMCs; the material itself was cDNA or gDNA.

Losses at the gene ends were 3 bases for V and 3 bases for J; bases not matched to a gene: 9. CDR1 is KGHDR and CDR2 is SFDVKD in the germline V gene. The CDR3 has 19 residues. Authors' data handling: Amplification with reference gene primers provided the estimates of nucleated cell counts. Profiling relied on immunoSEQ multiplex PCR, and the TCRdb table lists in-frame clones only, not all of them. That table furnishes V, J and clone size, whereas the DNA furnished D and trimming. Among roughly 170,000 clones listed, roughly 90% were seen once. The sequenced sample consisted of peripheral blood. V usage is TRBV24-1 and J usage is TRBJ2-3, with 15 bases lining up with TRBD2. The receptor was derived from a man in his 60s with acute or convalescent COVID-19. The CDR3 spells CATSDARTSGRAATDTQYF. The DNA for the CDR3 is TGTGCCACCAGTGATGCTCGGACTAGCGGGAGGGCCGCGACAGATACGCAGTATTTT.